This TCR beta chain was retrieved from a study of PD-1 blockade in mismatch repair-deficient tumors. The data were produced by immunoSEQ multiplex PCR, yet TCRdb's version contains in-frame clones alone and is incomplete. The data contain about 68,000 clones, about 78% of them singletons. V lost 5 bases and J lost 1, with 14 bases in between. The V gene's germline CDR1 is SGHAT and CDR2 FQNNGV. This CDR3 has 15 amino acids. The clonotype originates from an adult with mismatch repair-deficient cancer. The source material was peripheral blood, sampled 2 weeks after starting pembrolizumab. The chain combines TRBV11-2 with TRBJ1-1; D gene uncertain. CDR3 bases: TGTGCCAGCAGCGGCGTCCTAACCCCGAACACTGAAGCTTTCTTT. It specifies CASSGVLTPNTEAFF.